This is a list of T cell receptor beta chains from one sample in a study of chemoradiotherapy in HPV16-positive cancers. Repertoires were generated with immunoSEQ multiplex PCR, while TCRdb's copy carries only in-frame clones and drops some. The data hold some 19,000 clones, with more than 80% observed a single time. The source was blood, collected from a patient who underwent chemoradiotherapy. These TCRs come from a human donor with HPV-associated anogenital cancer. CDR3s include the opening cysteine and the closing phenylalanine or tryptophan. Fields, in order: clone size, D gene, J gene, CDR3 length, V gene, CDR3 protein, CDR3 DNA. D genes are given only for firm matches. The size of a clone is reported for some rows only, either as once, few or many, or as a class for expanded clones.

>NA|NA|TRBJ1-6|14|TRBV7-9
CASSSGVRDSPLHF
TGTGCCAGCAGCTCCGGAGTTAGGGATTCACCCCTCCACTTT
>once|NA|TRBJ1-6|15|TRBV5-6
CASSVLTGDNSPLHF
TGTGCCAGCAGCGTACTGACAGGAGACAATTCACCCCTCCACTTT
>NA|TRBD1|TRBJ2-1|14|TRBV11-3
CASSPDGTGDIQFF
TGTGCCAGCAGCCCGGACGGGACAGGGGATATTCAGTTCTTC
>NA|TRBD2|TRBJ2-1|15|TRBV6-1
CASSEASGGANEQFF
TGTGCCAGCAGTGAAGCTAGCGGGGGGGCCAATGAGCAGTTCTTC
>NA|TRBD1|TRBJ2-3|14|TRBV19
CASSGTGETDTQYF
TGTGCCAGTAGCGGGACAGGGGAAACAGATACGCAGTATTTT
>NA|TRBD2|TRBJ2-5|16|TRBV9
CASSPTGTSGTETQYF
TGTGCCAGCAGCCCCACCGGGACTAGCGGGACAGAGACCCAGTACTTC
>NA|TRBD2|TRBJ2-5|14|TRBV7-2
CASSAGGRRETQYF
TGTGCCAGCAGCGCGGGGGGGCGTCGAGAGACCCAGTACTTC
>NA|NA|TRBJ1-5|12|TRBV5-6
CASSLLAQPQHF
TGTGCCAGCAGCTTGCTGGCTCAGCCCCAGCATTTT
>NA|NA|TRBJ1-3|15|TRBV5-1
CASSLVADSGNTIYF
TGCGCCAGCAGCTTGGTCGCGGATTCTGGAAACACCATATATTTT
>NA|TRBD1|TRBJ2-1|14|TRBV5-1
CASSSTGAYNEQFF
TGCGCCAGCAGCTCAACAGGGGCCTACAATGAGCAGTTCTTC
>once|TRBD2|TRBJ2-5|16|TRBV9
CASSVGGGGAVETQYF
TGTGCCAGCAGCGTAGGGGGCGGGGGGGCCGTGGAGACCCAGTACTTC
>once|NA|TRBJ1-1|14|TRBV7-6
CASSLTTGDTEAFF
TGTGCCAGCAGCTTAACCACCGGGGACACTGAAGCTTTCTTT
>NA|TRBD2|TRBJ2-2|19|TRBV10-3
CAISESRGASGAVTGELFF
TGTGCCATCAGTGAGTCGCGAGGAGCTAGCGGGGCGGTCACCGGGGAGCTGTTTTTT
>NA|TRBD1|TRBJ1-5|17|TRBV5-5
CASSAGTGSYSNQPQHF
TGTGCCAGCAGCGCCGGGACAGGGTCATATAGCAATCAGCCCCAGCATTTT
>NA|NA|TRBJ1-1|17|TRBV10-1
CASSGPILRGLNTEAFF
TGCGCCAGCAGTGGACCCATCCTCCGGGGCCTAAACACTGAAGCTTTCTTT
>NA|NA|TRBJ1-1|18|TRBV5-1
CASSLGDIVITGSTEAFF
TGCGCCAGCAGCTTGGGAGACATCGTAATTACCGGGAGCACTGAAGCTTTCTTT
>NA|TRBD1|TRBJ1-2|17|TRBV7-6
CASSLDRQGFDLHGYTF
TGTGCCAGCAGCTTAGACCGACAGGGGTTTGATCTCCATGGCTACACCTTC
>NA|TRBD1|TRBJ1-5|14|TRBV2
CASSAQGSNQPQHF
TGTGCCAGCAGCGCACAGGGGAGCAATCAGCCCCAGCATTTT
>once|TRBD2|TRBJ2-2|16|TRBV5-1
CASSLQAGGHTGELFF
TGCGCCAGCAGCTTGCAGGCGGGGGGCCACACCGGGGAGCTGTTTTTT
>NA|NA|TRBJ1-5|14|TRBV19
CASRGLDGNQPQHF
TGTGCCAGTAGGGGATTGGACGGTAATCAGCCCCAGCATTTT
>NA|TRBD2|TRBJ2-2|18|TRBV11-2
CASSPIKRLALNTGELFF
TGTGCCAGCAGCCCAATAAAAAGACTAGCGCTTAACACCGGGGAGCTGTTTTTT
>NA|TRBD1|TRBJ1-2|18|TRBV7-8
CASSITPNYRGHDWGYTF
TGTGCCAGCAGCATTACGCCAAATTACAGGGGACACGACTGGGGCTACACCTTC
>once|NA|TRBJ2-7|14|TRBV2
CASSEQGLRYEQYF
TGTGCCAGCAGTGAACAGGGTTTGAGATACGAGCAGTACTTC
>NA|NA|TRBJ1-2|15|TRBV9
CASSVDDWNNYGYTF
TGTGCCAGCAGCGTAGACGACTGGAACAACTATGGCTACACCTTC
>NA|NA|TRBJ2-5|13|TRBV19
CASSIAGGETQYF
TGTGCCAGTAGTATAGCAGGGGGGGAGACCCAGTACTTC
>NA|TRBD2|TRBJ2-1|15|TRBV11-3
CASSLGTSAYNEQFF
TGTGCCAGCAGCTTAGGGACTAGCGCCTACAATGAGCAGTTCTTC
>NA|NA|TRBJ1-2|12|TRBV7-2
CASRIPPNGYTF
TGTGCCAGCAGAATTCCCCCAAATGGCTACACCTTC
>NA|NA|TRBJ2-2|15|TRBV29-1
CSVSRPGGGTGELFF
TGCAGCGTTTCCCGGCCTGGCGGTGGGACCGGGGAGCTGTTTTTT
>NA|NA|TRBJ2-3|15|TRBV7-7
CASSPWAGATDTQYF
TGTGCCAGCAGCCCATGGGCCGGGGCCACAGATACGCAGTATTTT
>NA|NA|TRBJ2-3|15|TRBV7-2
CASSQLGLNTGTQYF
TGTGCCAGCAGCCAGCTGGGACTTAACACGGGCACGCAGTATTTT
>NA|NA|TRBJ1-1|16|TRBV7-2
CASSLARNWDHGGAFF
TGTGCCAGCAGCTTAGCGCGAAATTGGGACCATGGGGGAGCTTTCTTT
>NA|NA|TRBJ1-1|15|TRBV4-3
CASSLRTVMNTEAFF
TGCGCCAGCAGCCTCAGGACAGTCATGAACACTGAAGCTTTCTTT
>NA|NA|TRBJ1-2|15|TRBV7-9
CASSPLGKDSYGYTF
TGTGCCAGCAGTCCACTCGGTAAGGACTCCTATGGCTACACCTTC
>NA|NA|TRBJ2-5|15|TRBV14
CASSQDGAGYETQYF
TGTGCCAGCAGCCAAGATGGGGCAGGTTATGAGACCCAGTACTTC
>NA|NA|TRBJ2-2|14|TRBV7-6
CASLGTANTGELFF
TGTGCCAGCCTCGGAACAGCGAACACCGGGGAGCTGTTTTTT
>once|TRBD1|TRBJ1-5|14|TRBV19
CASRYRGANQPQHF
TGTGCCAGTAGATACAGGGGGGCCAATCAGCCCCAGCATTTT
>NA|NA|TRBJ1-1|13|TRBV14
CASSQGGYTEAFF
TGTGCCAGCAGCCAGGGGGGGTACACTGAAGCTTTCTTT
>NA|TRBD2|TRBJ2-7|15|TRBV6-5
CASSYSGWGGYEQYF
TGTGCCAGCAGTTACTCGGGGTGGGGGGGCTACGAGCAGTACTTC
>once|NA|TRBJ1-6|17|TRBV28
CASSLYQGNTYNSPLHF
TGTGCCAGCAGTTTATATCAGGGCAACACCTATAATTCACCCCTCCACTTT
>NA|NA|TRBJ1-4|13|TRBV7-6
CASSLGDHEKLFF
TGTGCCAGCAGCTTAGGAGATCATGAAAAACTGTTTTTT
>NA|TRBD1|TRBJ1-1|17|TRBV7-8
CASSLGQGGYMNTEAFF
TGTGCCAGCAGCTTAGGACAGGGGGGATACATGAACACTGAAGCTTTCTTT
>NA|TRBD1|TRBJ2-3|16|TRBV5-1
CASSLVNRGDTDTQYF
TGCGCCAGCAGCTTGGTTAACAGGGGAGACACAGATACGCAGTATTTT
>NA|NA|TRBJ1-2|14|TRBV18
CASSPTAGADGYTF
TGTGCCAGCTCACCGACAGCAGGGGCCGACGGCTACACCTTC
>NA|TRBD1|TRBJ1-2|14|TRBV25-1
CASSEMTGAYGYTF
TGTGCCAGCAGTGAGATGACAGGGGCCTATGGCTACACCTTC
>NA|NA|TRBJ2-7|12|TRBV7-9
CARGRGSYEQYF
TGTGCCAGGGGACGTGGGTCCTACGAGCAGTACTTC
>NA|NA|TRBJ1-4|18|TRBV5-6
CASSLRGQILATNEKLFF
TGTGCCAGCAGCTTGAGGGGACAAATTTTGGCAACTAATGAAAAACTGTTTTTT
>NA|TRBD2|TRBJ2-7|16|TRBV6-4
CASSALAGRYSYEQYF
TGTGCCAGCAGTGCGTTAGCGGGGCGATATTCCTACGAGCAGTACTTC
>NA|TRBD1|TRBJ1-1|17|TRBV7-2
CASTPNRGTWVFTEAFF
TGTGCCAGCACCCCGAACAGGGGGACGTGGGTATTCACTGAAGCTTTCTTT
>few|NA|TRBJ2-7|12|TRBV6-5
CASSYPGDEQYF
TGTGCCAGCAGTTACCCGGGTGACGAGCAGTACTTC
>NA|NA|TRBJ1-2|11|TRBV23-1
CASRGVRGYTF
TGCGCCAGTCGGGGTGTCCGCGGCTACACCTTC
>NA|TRBD2|TRBJ2-5|15|TRBV7-2
CASSRGLAGGETQYF
TGTGCCAGCAGCCGGGGACTAGCGGGGGGGGAGACCCAGTACTTC
>NA|NA|TRBJ1-2|15|TRBV11-2
CASSLGGVTNYGYTF
TGTGCCAGCAGCTTAGGCGGGGTGACTAACTATGGCTACACCTTC
>NA|NA|TRBJ1-5|15|TRBV28
CASSFRNTGKQPQHF
TGTGCCAGCAGTTTCCGGAACACAGGGAAACAGCCCCAGCATTTT
>NA|TRBD2|TRBJ2-1|15|TRBV5-6
CASSLVAGGPGEQFF
TGTGCCAGCAGCTTGGTAGCGGGGGGGCCCGGTGAGCAGTTCTTC
>NA|NA|TRBJ1-1|13|TRBV6-6
CASRPNSVTEAFF
TGTGCCAGCAGACCGAACAGCGTCACTGAAGCTTTCTTT